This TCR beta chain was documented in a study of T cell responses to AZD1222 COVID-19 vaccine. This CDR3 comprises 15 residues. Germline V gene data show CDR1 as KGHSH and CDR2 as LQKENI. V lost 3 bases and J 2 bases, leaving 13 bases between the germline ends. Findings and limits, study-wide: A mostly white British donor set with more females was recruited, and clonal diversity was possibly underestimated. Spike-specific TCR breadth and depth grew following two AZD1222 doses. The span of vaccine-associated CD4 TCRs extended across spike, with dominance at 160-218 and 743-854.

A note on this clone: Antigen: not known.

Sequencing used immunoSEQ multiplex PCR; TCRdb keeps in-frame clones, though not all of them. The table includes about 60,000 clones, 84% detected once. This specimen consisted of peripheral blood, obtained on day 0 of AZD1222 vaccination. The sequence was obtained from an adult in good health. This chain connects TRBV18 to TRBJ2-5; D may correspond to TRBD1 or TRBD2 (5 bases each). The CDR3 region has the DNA TGTGCCAGCTCACCGTTCGCGAGGGGACAAGAGACCCAGTACTTC. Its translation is CASSPFARGQETQYF.